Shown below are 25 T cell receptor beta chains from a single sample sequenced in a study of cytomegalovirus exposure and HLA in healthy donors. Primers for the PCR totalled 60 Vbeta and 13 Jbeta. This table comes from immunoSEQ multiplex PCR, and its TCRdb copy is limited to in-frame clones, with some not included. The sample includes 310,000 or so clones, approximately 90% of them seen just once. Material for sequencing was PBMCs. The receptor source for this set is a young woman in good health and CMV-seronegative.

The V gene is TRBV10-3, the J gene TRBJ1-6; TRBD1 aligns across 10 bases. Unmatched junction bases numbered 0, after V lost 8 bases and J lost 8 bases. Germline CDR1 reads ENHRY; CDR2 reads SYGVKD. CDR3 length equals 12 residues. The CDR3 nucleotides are TGTGCCATCGGGACAGGGGATTCACCCCTCCACTTT. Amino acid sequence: CAIGTGDSPLHF.

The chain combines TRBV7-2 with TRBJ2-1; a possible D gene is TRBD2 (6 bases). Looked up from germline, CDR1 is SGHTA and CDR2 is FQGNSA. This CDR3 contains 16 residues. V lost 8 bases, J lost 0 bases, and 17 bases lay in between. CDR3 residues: CASSSLRDSSYNEQFF. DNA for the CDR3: TGTGCCAGCTCCTCTCTGCGGGACTCCTCCTACAATGAGCAGTTCTTC.

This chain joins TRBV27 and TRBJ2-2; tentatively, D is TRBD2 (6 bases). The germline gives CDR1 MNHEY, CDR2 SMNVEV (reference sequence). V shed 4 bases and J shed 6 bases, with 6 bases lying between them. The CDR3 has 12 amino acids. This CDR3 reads CASSWGAGELFF. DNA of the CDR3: TGTGCCAGCAGTTGGGGGGCCGGGGAGCTGTTTTTT.

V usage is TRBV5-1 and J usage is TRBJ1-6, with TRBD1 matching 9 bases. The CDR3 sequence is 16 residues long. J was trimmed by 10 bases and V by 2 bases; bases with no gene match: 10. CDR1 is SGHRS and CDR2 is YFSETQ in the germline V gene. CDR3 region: CASSFGADRGGSPLHF. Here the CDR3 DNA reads TGCGCCAGCAGCTTTGGGGCGGACAGGGGCGGATCACCCCTCCACTTT.

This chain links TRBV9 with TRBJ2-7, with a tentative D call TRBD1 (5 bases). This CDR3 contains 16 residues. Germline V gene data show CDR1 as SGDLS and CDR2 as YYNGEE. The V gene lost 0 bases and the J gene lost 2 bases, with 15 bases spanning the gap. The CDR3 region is CASSVAPDIDPYEQYF. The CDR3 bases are TGTGCCAGCAGCGTAGCTCCGGACATCGATCCCTACGAGCAGTACTTC.

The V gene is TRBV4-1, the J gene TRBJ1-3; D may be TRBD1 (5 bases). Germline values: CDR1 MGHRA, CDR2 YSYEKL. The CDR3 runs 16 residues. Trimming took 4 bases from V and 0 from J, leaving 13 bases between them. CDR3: CASSRTTAGSGNTIYF. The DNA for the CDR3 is TGCGCCAGCAGCCGAACGACAGCCGGCTCTGGAAACACCATATATTTT.

The CDR3 sequence: CASSPRGEGEQYF. The CDR3 nucleotides are TGTGCCAGCAGCCCCCGAGGGGAGGGCGAGCAGTACTTC. The V call is TRBV11-3, the J call TRBJ2-7; 7 bases fit TRBD2. There are 13 residues in the CDR3. Looked up from germline, CDR1 is SGHNT and CDR2 is YENEEA. Germline trimming cut 5 bases from V and 6 bases from J; bases unmatched to any gene: 7.

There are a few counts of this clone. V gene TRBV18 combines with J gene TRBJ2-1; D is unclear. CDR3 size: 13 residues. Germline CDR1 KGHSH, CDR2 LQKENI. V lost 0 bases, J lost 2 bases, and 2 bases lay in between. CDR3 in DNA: TGTGCCAGCTCACCACCCACCTACAATGAGCAGTTCTTC. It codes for CASSPPTYNEQFF. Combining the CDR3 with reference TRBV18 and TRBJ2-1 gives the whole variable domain NAGVMQNPRHLVRRRGQEARLRCSPMKGHSHVYWYRQLPEEGLKFMVYLQKENIIDESGMPKERFSAEFPKEGPSILRIQQVVRGDSAAYFCASSPPTYNEQFFGPGTRLTVL.

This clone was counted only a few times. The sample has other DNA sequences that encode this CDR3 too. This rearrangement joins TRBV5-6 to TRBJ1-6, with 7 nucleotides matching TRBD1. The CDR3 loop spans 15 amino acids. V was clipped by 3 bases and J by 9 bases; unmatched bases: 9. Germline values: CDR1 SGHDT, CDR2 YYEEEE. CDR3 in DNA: TGTGCCAGCAGCTCTACTCTGGGACAGCGTTCACCCCTCCACTTT. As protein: CASSSTLGQRSPLHF.

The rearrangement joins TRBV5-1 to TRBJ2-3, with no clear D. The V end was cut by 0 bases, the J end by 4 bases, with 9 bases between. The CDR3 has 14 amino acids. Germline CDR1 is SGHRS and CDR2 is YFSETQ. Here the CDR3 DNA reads TGCGCCAGCAGCTTGGTGGTCGCGGCAGATACGCAGTATTTT. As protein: CASSLVVAADTQYF.

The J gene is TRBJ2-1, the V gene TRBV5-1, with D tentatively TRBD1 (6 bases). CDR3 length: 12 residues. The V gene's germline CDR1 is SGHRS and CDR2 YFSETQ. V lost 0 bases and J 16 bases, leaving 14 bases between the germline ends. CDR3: CASSLEIGQRFF. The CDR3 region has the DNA TGCGCCAGCAGCTTGGAAATAGGACAGCGCTTCTTC.

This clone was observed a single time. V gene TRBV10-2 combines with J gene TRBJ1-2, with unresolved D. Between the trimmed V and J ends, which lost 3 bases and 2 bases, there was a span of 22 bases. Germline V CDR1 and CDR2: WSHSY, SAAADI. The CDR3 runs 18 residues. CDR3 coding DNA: TGCGCCAGCAGTGAAGGGAGAATACGACAACATATCAACTATGGCTACACCTTC. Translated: CASSEGRIRQHINYGYTF.

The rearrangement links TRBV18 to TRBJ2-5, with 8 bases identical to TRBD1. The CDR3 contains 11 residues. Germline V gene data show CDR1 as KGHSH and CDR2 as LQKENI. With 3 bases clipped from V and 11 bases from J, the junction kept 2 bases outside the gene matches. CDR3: CASSPDREQYF. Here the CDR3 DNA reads TGTGCCAGCTCACCGGACAGGGAGCAGTACTTC.

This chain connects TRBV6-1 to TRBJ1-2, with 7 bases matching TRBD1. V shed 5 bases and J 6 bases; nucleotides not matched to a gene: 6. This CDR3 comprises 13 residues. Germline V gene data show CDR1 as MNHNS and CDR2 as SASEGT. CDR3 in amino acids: CASSRPTGNGYTF. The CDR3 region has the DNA TGTGCCAGCAGTCGACCGACAGGGAATGGCTACACCTTC.

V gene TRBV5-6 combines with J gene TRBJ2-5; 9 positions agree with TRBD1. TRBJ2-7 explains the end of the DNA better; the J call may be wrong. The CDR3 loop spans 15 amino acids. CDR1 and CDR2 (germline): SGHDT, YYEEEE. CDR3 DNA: TGTGCCAGCAGGGTGGGGGGACAGGGCAGAAACGAGCAGTACTTC. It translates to CASRVGGQGRNEQYF.

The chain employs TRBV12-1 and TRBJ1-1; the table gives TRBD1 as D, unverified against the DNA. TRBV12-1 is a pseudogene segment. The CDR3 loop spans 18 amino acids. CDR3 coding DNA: TGTGCCAGCAGCTTATCGCTAGGGACCCGGGACAGGGACATTGAAGCTTTCTTT. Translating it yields CASSLSLGTRDRDIEAFF.

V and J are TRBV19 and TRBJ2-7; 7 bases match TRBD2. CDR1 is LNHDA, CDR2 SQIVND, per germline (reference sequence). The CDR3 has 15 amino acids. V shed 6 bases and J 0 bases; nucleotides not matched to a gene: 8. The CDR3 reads CASSLFSGVSYEQYF. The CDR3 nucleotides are TGTGCCAGTAGCTTATTCAGCGGGGTCTCCTACGAGCAGTACTTC.

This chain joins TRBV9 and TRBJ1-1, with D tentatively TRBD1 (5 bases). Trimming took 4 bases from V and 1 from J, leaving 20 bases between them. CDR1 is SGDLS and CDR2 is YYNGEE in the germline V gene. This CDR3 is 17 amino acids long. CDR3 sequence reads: CASSPSVSGTGNTEAFF. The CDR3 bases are TGTGCCAGCAGCCCGTCCGTCAGTGGGACTGGGAACACTGAAGCTTTCTTT.

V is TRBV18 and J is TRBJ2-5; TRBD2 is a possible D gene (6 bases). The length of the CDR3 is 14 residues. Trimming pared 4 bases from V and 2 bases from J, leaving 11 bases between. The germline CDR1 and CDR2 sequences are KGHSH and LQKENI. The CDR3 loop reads CASSRDGGQETQYF. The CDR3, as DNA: TGTGCCAGCTCACGGGACGGAGGGCAAGAGACCCAGTACTTC. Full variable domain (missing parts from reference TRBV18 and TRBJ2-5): NAGVMQNPRHLVRRRGQEARLRCSPMKGHSHVYWYRQLPEEGLKFMVYLQKENIIDESGMPKERFSAEFPKEGPSILRIQQVVRGDSAAYFCASSRDGGQETQYFGPGTRLLVL.

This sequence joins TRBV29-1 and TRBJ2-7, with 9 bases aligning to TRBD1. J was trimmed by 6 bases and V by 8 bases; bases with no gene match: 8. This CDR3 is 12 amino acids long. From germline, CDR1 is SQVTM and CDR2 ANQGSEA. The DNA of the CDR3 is TGCAGCTCTCGGGGACAGGGCAGCGAGCAGTACTTC. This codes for CSSRGQGSEQYF.

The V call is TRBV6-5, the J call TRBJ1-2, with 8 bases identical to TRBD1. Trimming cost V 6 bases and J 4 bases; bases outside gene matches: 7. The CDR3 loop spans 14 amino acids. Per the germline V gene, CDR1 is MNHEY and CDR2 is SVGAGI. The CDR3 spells CASSQTGAGYGYTF. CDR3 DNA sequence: TGTGCCAGCAGCCAGACAGGGGCTGGCTATGGCTACACCTTC.

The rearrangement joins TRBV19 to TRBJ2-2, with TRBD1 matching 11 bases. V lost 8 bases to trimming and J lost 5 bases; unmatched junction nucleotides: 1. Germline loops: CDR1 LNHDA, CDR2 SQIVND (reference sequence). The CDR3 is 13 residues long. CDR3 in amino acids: CASGDRGTGELFF. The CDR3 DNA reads TGTGCCAGTGGGGACAGGGGGACCGGGGAGCTGTTTTTT.

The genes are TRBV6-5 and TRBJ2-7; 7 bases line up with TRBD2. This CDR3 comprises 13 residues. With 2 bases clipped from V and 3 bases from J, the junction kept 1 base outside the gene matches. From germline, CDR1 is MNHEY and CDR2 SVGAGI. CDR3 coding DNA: TGTGCCAGCAGTTACAAGCGGGGCTACGAGCAGTACTTC. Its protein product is CASSYKRGYEQYF.

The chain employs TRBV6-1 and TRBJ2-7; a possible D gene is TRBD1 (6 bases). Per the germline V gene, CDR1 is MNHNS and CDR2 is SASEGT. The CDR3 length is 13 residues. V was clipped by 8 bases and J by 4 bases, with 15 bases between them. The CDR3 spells CASAPGAVYEQYF. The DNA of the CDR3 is TGTGCCAGCGCTCCAGGGGCCGTTTACGAGCAGTACTTC.

The CDR3 coding sequence is TGTGCCAGCAGTGAACCGATCCGGGACAGTTACTACGAGCAGTACTTC. As protein: CASSEPIRDSYYEQYF. This chain links TRBV6-1 with TRBJ2-7; TRBD1 agrees at 7 bases. The trim removed 2 bases at V and 3 bases at J, leaving 10 bases unmatched. CDR1 MNHNS and CDR2 SASEGT come from the germline V gene. CDR3 length: 16 residues.